This TCR beta chain came from a study of T cell changes during pregnancy in multiple sclerosis. Trimming cost V 8 bases and J 1 base, with 11 bases left between them. This CDR3 is 13 amino acids long. CDR1 and CDR2 from the germline V gene are MDHEN and SYDVKM. Some clones are missing from TCRdb's copy, which holds only in-frame ones; the method was immunoSEQ multiplex PCR. In the table there are fewer than 20,000 clones, 89% of which are singletons. The sample consisted of CD8+ T cells from peripheral blood mononuclear cells, taken in the second trimester of pregnancy. The chain couples TRBV28 to TRBJ1-1, with no clear D. The sequence was collected from a female donor in good health, enrolled as a control in a pregnancy study. CDR3 sequence: CASRPQSNTEAFF. The DNA of the CDR3 is TGTGCCAGCCGTCCCCAGTCGAACACTGAAGCTTTCTTT.